A selection of T cell receptor beta chains follows, all from one sample in a study of shared clonotypes between healthy human individuals. Sequencing was performed with immunoSEQ multiplex PCR; in TCRdb, only in-frame clones are kept and a portion is missing. Seen here are about 2.3 million clones, just under 95% observed once, and the top ten hold roughly 0.34%. Specimen: naive CD4+ T cells from PBMCs. The receptor source for this set is a man younger than 35 in good health. Some clones in this sample may be carry-over from other donors' samples. Both conserved end residues are trimmed from each CDR3.

v_call,j_call,cdr3_aa
TRBV5-1,TRBJ2-5,ASSLSDPETQY
TRBV28,TRBJ1-5,ASSSLNQPQH
TRBV7-3,TRBJ2-5,ASSPGPNQETQY
TRBV4-1,TRBJ2-7,ASSRDRGKYEQY
TRBV11-2,TRBJ1-1,ASSQSRVTEAF
TRBV11-2,TRBJ1-2,ASSARDRRYGYT
TRBV29-1,-,SGGDSYEQY
TRBV4-1,TRBJ1-2,ASSLREQTYGYT
TRBV23-1,TRBJ2-1,AERTGVNWAYNEQF
TRBV28,TRBJ1-4,ASRSEKLF
TRBV7-2,TRBJ2-5,ASSLVAGRETQY
TRBV5-1,TRBJ2-1,ASSLATGVVNEQF
TRBV6-5,TRBJ2-7,ASSYSERIAPYEQY
TRBV7-9,TRBJ2-5,ASSLTLGETQY
TRBV30,TRBJ1-5,AWSDGRDQPQH
TRBV7-6,TRBJ2-5,ASSLPGETQY
TRBV5-1,TRBJ2-7,ASREKVPGQVSYEQY
TRBV4-2,TRBJ2-7,ASSEPGQLSYEQY
TRBV7-3,TRBJ1-1,ASSLTRETEAF
TRBV7-2,TRBJ2-7,ASSLGSGSSYEQY
TRBV10-3,TRBJ2-3,AISDWVVADTQY
TRBV5-1,TRBJ2-7,ASSLQGKTYEQY
TRBV2,TRBJ2-7,ASRDDRGEQY
TRBV4-1,TRBJ1-2,ASSYQGPGQGAGGYT
TRBV4-1,TRBJ1-2,ASSQPGTGNYGYT
TRBV6-1,TRBJ2-7,ASSRTASGSLEQY
TRBV28,TRBJ2-3,ASSSSGTSGATDTQY
TRBV6-1,TRBJ2-7,ASRTTLNYEQY
TRBV18,TRBJ2-4,ASSPDRRDGQY
TRBV29-1,TRBJ1-1,SVVRGLGTEAF
TRBV28,TRBJ1-3,ASSLMGASGNTIY
TRBV27,TRBJ1-1,ASSSQGVVTEAF
TRBV4-3,TRBJ2-1,ASSQDSVWGGTYNEQF